The present TCR beta chain was sequenced within a study of T cells in Graves' hyperthyroidism and ophthalmopathy. Study outcomes and limitations: Separating ophthalmopathy from stable hyperthyroidism was achieved by a 13 V-J model.

Germline lookup yields CDR1 MNHEY and CDR2 SVGEGT. There are 13 residues in the CDR3. V was shortened by 2 bases and J by 7 bases, with 11 bases between the two germline ends. TCR beta CDR3 region amplification was performed from RNA transcripts. First-round RT-PCR of the TCR CDR3 relied on the HTBI primer set. TCRdb re-derived calls from the multiplex PCR reads in MiXCR, one entry per CDR3 protein. The sample comprises about 520,000 distinct CDR3 sequences, around 21% of which are singletons, and around 27% rests with the top ten. This clonotype was picked up a small number of times. No antigen is known for it. Exclusion followed for patients with uncontrolled infection, other autoimmune disease, pregnancy or lactation.

The sequencing input was blood. The origin of this receptor is a man younger than 30 with Graves' hyperthyroidism. The chain uses TRBV6-2 or TRBV6-3 and TRBJ1-1; D remains ambiguous. Written as DNA, the CDR3 is TGTGCCAGCAGTTACCGTCGCGTTGGTGAAGCTTTCTTT. The encoded protein is CASSYRRVGEAFF.